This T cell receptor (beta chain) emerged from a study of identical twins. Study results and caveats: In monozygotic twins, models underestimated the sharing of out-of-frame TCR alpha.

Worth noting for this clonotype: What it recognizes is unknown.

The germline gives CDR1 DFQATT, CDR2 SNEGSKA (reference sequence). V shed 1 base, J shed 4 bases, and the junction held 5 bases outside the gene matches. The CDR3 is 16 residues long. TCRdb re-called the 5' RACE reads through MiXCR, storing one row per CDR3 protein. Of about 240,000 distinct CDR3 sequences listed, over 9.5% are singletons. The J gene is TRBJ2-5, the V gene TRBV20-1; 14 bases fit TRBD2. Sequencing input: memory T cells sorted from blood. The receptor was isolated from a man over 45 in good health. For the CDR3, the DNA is TGCAGTGCTAGAGGGGGACTAGCGGGAGAGGGAGAGACCCAGTACTTC. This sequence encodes CSARGGLAGEGETQYF.